This is a list of T cell receptor beta chains from one sample in a study of cytomegalovirus exposure and HLA in healthy donors. The repertoire was sequenced with immunoSEQ multiplex PCR; TCRdb's copy has only in-frame clones and lacks some. The sample lists approximately 140,000 clones, around 65% occurring once. Sequencing used PBMCs. These TCRs come from a woman in her fifties or sixties in good health and CMV-seronegative. Both conserved end residues are part of each CDR3. A D gene is named only where the DNA matches it firmly. Size values are once, few and many counts, or a class for expanded clones, and some rows have none.

CDR3nt	CDR3aa	d_gene	j_gene	abundance	v_gene
TGCGCCAGCAGCTTGGTCGCAGGGGTTAACTACGAGCAGTACTTC	CASSLVAGVNYEQYF	.	TRBJ2-7	.	TRBV5-1
TGTGCCAGCAGTTTAGTAGGTGGGGGCCCCTACGAGCAGTACTTC	CASSLVGGGPYEQYF	.	TRBJ2-7	.	TRBV27
TGTGCCAGCAGCTTAGGGACGGGACTAGCGGGGTCGTCGCAGTATTTT	CASSLGTGLAGSSQYF	TRBD2	TRBJ2-3	.	TRBV7-3
TGTGCCAGCAGCGTCGGGCTAGCGGGATATGAGACCCAGTACTTC	CASSVGLAGYETQYF	TRBD2	TRBJ2-5	.	TRBV7-3
TGTGCCAGCACAGGAACGGTAGGAGAGCAGTTCTTC	CASTGTVGEQFF	.	TRBJ2-1	.	TRBV6-6
TGTGCCAGCAGCGCGCCGGGACTACCTTACAATGAGCAGTTCTTC	CASSAPGLPYNEQFF	TRBD2	TRBJ2-1	.	TRBV9
TGTGCCAGCATCAGGGGCGGGAGCAGTTACGAGCAGTACTTC	CASIRGGSSYEQYF	.	TRBJ2-7	.	TRBV6-5
TGTGCCAGCAGTGGGACGCCAGGGGGCATCGCCGGGGAGCTGTTTTTT	CASSGTPGGIAGELFF	TRBD1	TRBJ2-2	few	TRBV28
TGTGCCAGTAGTAGTTTCGGGAGGGGGGGTGAGCAGTTCTTC	CASSSFGRGGEQFF	TRBD2	TRBJ2-1	few	TRBV19
TGTGCCATCATAGACAGGTTGAACACTGAAGCTTTCTTT	CAIIDRLNTEAFF	.	TRBJ1-1	.	TRBV28
TGTGCCACCAGCCGCCCGGGGGTGACTAATGAAAAACTGTTTTTT	CATSRPGVTNEKLFF	.	TRBJ1-4	.	TRBV15
TGTGCCAGCAGTTCGAGGACAGGGTCAAGGAACACTGAAGCTTTCTTT	CASSSRTGSRNTEAFF	TRBD1	TRBJ1-1	once	TRBV27
TGTGCCATCAGTGAGTCTGGCGGAGTAATCTCTGGAAACACCATATATTTT	CAISESGGVISGNTIYF	.	TRBJ1-3	.	TRBV10-3
TGTGCCAGCAGTTTATGGACAGGACCTAATTCACCCCTCCACTTT	CASSLWTGPNSPLHF	.	TRBJ1-6	.	TRBV28
TGTGCCAGCTCATACGGGGCACAGGGCTACGAGCAGTACTTC	CASSYGAQGYEQYF	.	TRBJ2-7	few	TRBV18
TGTGCCAGCAGAAGTCTAGCGAGGAACACCGGGGAGCTGTTTTTT	CASRSLARNTGELFF	.	TRBJ2-2	few	TRBV2
TGTGCCAGCGGAAGGGGCCGGAACACTGAAGCTTTCTTT	CASGRGRNTEAFF	.	TRBJ1-1	.	TRBV5-4
TGTGCCAGCAGCCGCTCCGGGACTAGCGGGAGCCCCGCCGGAGATACGCAGTATTTT	CASSRSGTSGSPAGDTQYF	TRBD2	TRBJ2-3	.	TRBV7-2
TGTGCCAGCCGGGGGACAGGGGGCGTGAAGACCCAGTACTTC	CASRGTGGVKTQYF	TRBD1	TRBJ2-5	once	TRBV6-1
TGTGCCAGTGGGGGCGGAGTAGCGGGGGCCCTCTGGGAGCAGTTCTTC	CASGGGVAGALWEQFF	TRBD2	TRBJ2-1	.	TRBV9
TGTGCCAGCAGTCTCCCAGGTTCCCCCTATGGCTACACCTTC	CASSLPGSPYGYTF	.	TRBJ1-2	.	TRBV28
TGTGCCAGCAGCCGGACTGATTTGGATGAGCAGTTCTTC	CASSRTDLDEQFF	.	TRBJ2-1	few	TRBV7-9
TGTGCCAGTAGTCCGGGACTAGTTGCAGATACGCAGTATTTT	CASSPGLVADTQYF	TRBD2	TRBJ2-3	.	TRBV19
TGCGCCAGCAGCTTGGTTCGGAACACTGAAGCTTTCTTT	CASSLVRNTEAFF	.	TRBJ1-1	.	TRBV5-1
TGTGCCAGCAGTTACTCCGGGGGGGCTGAAGCTTTCTTT	CASSYSGGAEAFF	.	TRBJ1-1	.	TRBV6-5
TGTGCCAGCAGCACAACAGGGAACACTGAAGCTTTCTTT	CASSTTGNTEAFF	.	TRBJ1-1	.	TRBV11-1
TGTGCCAGCACTATTGACGGGGGGGGACGCACAGATACGCAGTATTTT	CASTIDGGGRTDTQYF	TRBD2	TRBJ2-3	.	TRBV5-4
TGCAGCGTTACTTCGGGAGTCAACGAGCAGTACTTC	CSVTSGVNEQYF	.	TRBJ2-7	.	TRBV29-1
TGCGCCAGCAGCCAAGATCTTCCGGACAGAAACTACGAGCAGTACTTC	CASSQDLPDRNYEQYF	.	TRBJ2-7	.	TRBV4-1
TGCGCCAGCAGCCCGGGACTAGCGAGCGAGCAGTACTTC	CASSPGLASEQYF	TRBD2	TRBJ2-7	.	TRBV5-1
TGTGCCAGCAGCTTAGCCAGAGGGACAGGATTTTACGAGCAGTACTTC	CASSLARGTGFYEQYF	TRBD1	TRBJ2-7	.	TRBV7-8
TGTGCCCCCCGGGACTGCGGGGAGCTGTTTTTT	CAPRDCGELFF	.	TRBJ2-2	.	TRBV21-1
TGCGCCAGCAGCCGTACAGGGCAAGAGACCCAGTACTTC	CASSRTGQETQYF	.	TRBJ2-5	.	TRBV5-1
TGTGCCATCAGCAAAAGCGGGGGGGCGCAAGATACGCAGTATTTT	CAISKSGGAQDTQYF	TRBD2	TRBJ2-3	.	TRBV10-3
TGTGCCATTGCGGGGGTTAATCAGCCCCAGCATTTT	CAIAGVNQPQHF	.	TRBJ1-5	.	TRBV10-3
TGCGCCAGCAGCTTGGCCGACAGGGACCAAGAGACCCAGTACTTC	CASSLADRDQETQYF	TRBD1	TRBJ2-5	.	TRBV5-1
TGTGCCAGCAGCTTAGCGCCGACAGGCTCCAAAAACATTCAGTACTTC	CASSLAPTGSKNIQYF	.	TRBJ2-4	.	TRBV7-2
TGTGCCAGCAGCCCAAGGCCAGCGGGGGGACCAGATACGCAGTATTTT	CASSPRPAGGPDTQYF	TRBD2	TRBJ2-3	once	TRBV7-3
TGTGCCAGCAGTTGGTCCGGGGTTAATTCACCCCTCCACTTT	CASSWSGVNSPLHF	.	TRBJ1-6	.	TRBV27
TGTGCCAGCAGCGGTACGGCAGCGGGGTCATACTTC	CASSGTAAGSYF	TRBD2	TRBJ2-5	.	TRBV2
TGTGCCAGCAGCGTAGGAGTGCTAGGCACAGATACGCAGTATTTT	CASSVGVLGTDTQYF	.	TRBJ2-3	.	TRBV9
TGTGCCAGCAGTTATGGGGGGACAGGAAGCTACGAGCAGTACTTC	CASSYGGTGSYEQYF	TRBD1	TRBJ2-7	.	TRBV6-5
TGTTCCAGCAGCCCCGGGACAGCGAACACTGAAGCTTTCTTT	CSSSPGTANTEAFF	TRBD1	TRBJ1-1	.	TRBV7-9
TGTGCCAGCAGCTCGGGACTAGCGGGGATCTACGAGCAGTACTTC	CASSSGLAGIYEQYF	TRBD2	TRBJ2-7	.	TRBV7-2
TGTGCCAGCGGCCATACCAGGGAGACCCAGTACTTC	CASGHTRETQYF	.	TRBJ2-5	.	TRBV19
TGCGCCAGCAGCTCTGAGGGGGGGGCAGCCGAGCAGTACTTC	CASSSEGGAAEQYF	.	TRBJ2-7	few	TRBV5-1
TGCGCCAGCAGCTTAGGACAGGTTGAAAAACTGTTTTTT	CASSLGQVEKLFF	TRBD1	TRBJ1-4	few	TRBV5-1
TGTGCCAGCAGCCAGACTAGCGGGGGGTACACAGATACGCAGTATTTT	CASSQTSGGYTDTQYF	TRBD2	TRBJ2-3	.	TRBV14
TGCAGCGTCCGACAGGGGTTCGGTGGCTACACCTTC	CSVRQGFGGYTF	TRBD1	TRBJ1-2	.	TRBV29-1
TGTGCCAGCAGCGGACTAGCGGGGACTAGCACAGATACGCAGTATTTT	CASSGLAGTSTDTQYF	TRBD2	TRBJ2-3	.	TRBV7-2
TGTGCCAGTAGTAGCGGACTAGCGGGCTATGAGCAGTTCTTC	CASSSGLAGYEQFF	TRBD2	TRBJ2-1	.	TRBV19
TGTGCCAGCAGTTACTCGACACCCAGGGGAGAAGCTTTCTTT	CASSYSTPRGEAFF	.	TRBJ1-1	once	TRBV6-5
TGTGCCAGTAGTATGTCCGGGACAACGGTTACCGGGGAGCTGTTTTTT	CASSMSGTTVTGELFF	.	TRBJ2-2	few	TRBV19
TGTGCCAGCAGCCCCACCGACAGGGGGAACACTGAAGCTTTCTTT	CASSPTDRGNTEAFF	TRBD1	TRBJ1-1	once	TRBV7-9
TGTGCCAGTAGTAAGAACAGTAATGAAAAACTGTTTTTT	CASSKNSNEKLFF	.	TRBJ1-4	once	TRBV19
TGTGCCAGCAGACCAGGACTAGCGGGGGGCACCGGGGAGCTGTTTTTT	CASRPGLAGGTGELFF	TRBD2	TRBJ2-2	.	TRBV6-6